A single sample is the source of the 15 T cell receptor beta chains below, sequenced in a study of T-cell memory formation after mild COVID-19. TCRdb reanalysed the 5' RACE reads using MiXCR and keeps one entry per CDR3 protein. This sample has about 82,000 distinct CDR3 sequences, with roughly 16% found just once. The source material was PBMCs or a T cell subset sorted from them (not recorded which). Receptors were obtained from a man in his late teens or twenties who had mild COVID-19 (a few samples of this study predate the infection). Cell type and time point are not known.

This clonotype has only a few counts. The chain has TRBV7-9 and TRBJ1-2; D gene unclear. Germline V gene sequence: CDR1 SEHNR, CDR2 FQNEAQ (reference sequence). This CDR3 comprises 13 residues. Trimming shortened V by 10 bases and J by 7 bases, and 19 bases separated the two germline ends. CDR3 loop: CATQQRNFAGYTF. CDR3 coding DNA: TGTGCCACCCAGCAAAGGAATTTCGCTGGCTACACCTTC.

This clonotype was observed at least ten times. The rearrangement joins TRBV12-3 or TRBV12-4 to TRBJ1-2; unclear D gene. Trimming removed 5 bases from V and 4 bases from J, with 14 bases in between. The CDR3 length is 14 residues. CDR3 in DNA: TGTGCCAGCAGTCCGCCCGGGATACTCTATGGCTACACCTTC. Protein product: CASSPPGILYGYTF.

This clonotype occurred a few times. This rearrangement joins TRBV29-1 to TRBJ1-1, with unresolved D. Germline-derived CDR1 and CDR2 are SQVTM and ANQGSEA. V dropped 4 bases and J dropped 2 bases, with 8 bases sitting between them. The CDR3 runs 12 residues. The DNA of the CDR3 is TGCAGCGTTGTCCCAGGAAACACTGAAGCTTTCTTT. Residues: CSVVPGNTEAFF.

This clonotype showed up many times. The chain combines TRBV12-3 or TRBV12-4 with TRBJ2-3; D is possibly TRBD1 (6 bases). Trimming took off 2 bases at V and 2 bases at J, with 11 bases between the two ends. The CDR3 consists of 15 residues. This chain's CDR3 is CASSLLGADTDTQYF. The CDR3 DNA reads as TGTGCCAGCAGTTTATTGGGGGCAGACACAGATACGCAGTATTTT.

The chain uses TRBV9 and TRBJ2-2; D perhaps matches TRBD1 (6 bases). This CDR3 contains 15 residues. The ends were cut back, 0 bases at V and 5 bases at J, with 11 bases in the middle. CDR1 SGDLS and CDR2 YYNGEE come from the germline V gene. CDR3 sequence reads: CASSVEGTMTGELFF. The CDR3 coding sequence is TGTGCCAGCAGCGTAGAAGGGACAATGACCGGGGAGCTGTTTTTT.

In its sample, this clonotype was seen a few times. The V and J genes are TRBV27 and TRBJ2-7; 8 bases match TRBD1. The CDR3 is 15 amino acids. V trimming: 0 bases; J trimming: 3 bases; junction bases outside the gene matches: 4. CDR1 and CDR2 from the germline V gene are MNHEY and SMNVEV (reference sequence). CDR3 nucleotides: TGTGCCAGCAGTTTATCCGGACAGGGAGGCTACGAGCAGTACGTC. This sequence encodes CASSLSGQGGYEQYV.

This clonotype was seen more than once but under ten times. The J gene is TRBJ2-5, the V gene TRBV12-3 or TRBV12-4; tentative D call: TRBD1 (6 bases). CDR3 size: 13 residues. The germline V and J ends were trimmed by 6 bases and 5 bases, with 13 bases remaining between them. CDR3 in amino acids: CASSPADSETQYF. In DNA, the CDR3 is TGTGCCAGCAGCCCCGCGGACAGCGAGACCCAGTACTTC.

In its sample, this clonotype was seen a few times. The chain joins TRBV29-1 to TRBJ1-4; D not certain. Between the trimmed V and J ends, which lost 1 base and 4 bases, there was a span of 13 bases. Germline CDR1 is SQVTM and CDR2 is ANQGSEA. The CDR3 has 15 residues. As DNA, the CDR3 is TGCAGCGTTGAAGCGGTGGCAGGCAATAATGAAAAACTGTTTTTT. As protein: CSVEAVAGNNEKLFF.

This clonotype has a count of ten or more. This chain uses TRBV5-1 with TRBJ2-3; 15 bases are a match to TRBD2. This CDR3 is 17 amino acids long. V was pared by 4 bases and J by 4 bases, with 7 bases of the junction left unmatched. The V gene's germline CDR1 is SGHRS and CDR2 YFSETQ. CDR3 nucleotide sequence: TGCGCCAGCAGCCCCCGGACTAGCGGGGGGGCAGCAGATACGCAGTATTTT. Residues: CASSPRTSGGAADTQYF.

This chain joins TRBV18 and TRBJ2-1; 11 nucleotides agree with TRBD2. The CDR3 totals 16 residues. Trimming removed 4 bases from V and 5 bases from J; junction bases left unmatched: 7. Germline V gene data show CDR1 as KGHSH and CDR2 as LQKENI. The CDR3 loop reads CASSRRGLAEHNEQFF. CDR3 in DNA: TGTGCCAGCTCACGAAGGGGACTAGCGGAGCACAATGAGCAGTTCTTC.

This clonotype appeared a few times. V usage is TRBV27 and J usage is TRBJ1-1; D is unclear. Trimming took off 0 bases at V and 5 bases at J, with 10 bases between the two ends. The CDR3 has 14 amino acids. Per the germline V gene, CDR1 is MNHEY and CDR2 is SMNVEV (reference sequence). DNA of the CDR3: TGTGCCAGCAGTTTATCGCCTCTGGCAACTGAAGCTTTCTTT. It yields the protein CASSLSPLATEAFF.

The chain has TRBV7-9 and TRBJ2-3; the D gene is possibly TRBD1 (5 bases). This CDR3 comprises 13 residues. CDR1 and CDR2 from the germline V gene are SEHNR and FQNEAQ (reference sequence). The ends were cut back, 5 bases at V and 2 bases at J, with 8 bases in the middle. The CDR3 bases are TGTGCCAGCAGCGGGGCGCCCACAGATACGCAGTATTTT. This encodes CASSGAPTDTQYF.

In this sample, this clonotype turned up a few times. This chain links TRBV11-2 with TRBJ2-1, with 7 bases fitting TRBD2. Germline V CDR1 and CDR2: SGHAT, FQNNGV. CDR3 length equals 14 residues. With 3 bases clipped from V and 10 bases from J, the junction kept 9 bases outside the gene matches. The CDR3 DNA sequence: TGTGCCAGCAGCTTTACTGCTAGCGGCAAGGAGCAGTTCTTC. As protein: CASSFTASGKEQFF.

This clonotype was seen only a few times. The chain couples TRBV12-3 or TRBV12-4 to TRBJ2-7; unclear D gene. Deletions cut 3 bases from V and 6 bases from J, with 12 bases between. CDR3 length equals 13 residues. The DNA for the CDR3 is TGTGCCAGCAGTTTGGGCCCTTCTACCGAGCAGTACGTC. Residues: CASSLGPSTEQYV.

This clonotype was observed a handful of times. V and J are TRBV7-6 and TRBJ2-5; unclear D gene. There are 13 residues in the CDR3. The V gene's germline CDR1 is SGHVS and CDR2 FNYEAQ. V lost 2 bases to trimming and J lost 1 base, with 5 bases between them. The CDR3 loop reads CASSLPSQETQYF. The CDR3 DNA follows: TGTGCCAGCAGCTTACCCTCCCAAGAGACCCAGTACTTC.